This record covers a single TCR beta chain. Its target is unknown. This sample stems from a study of somatic mutations in cytotoxic T cells in rheumatoid arthritis. Notes on the study in general: A single CD8+ clone exceeded 20% of CD8+ cells in about an eighth of the roughly 65 patients.

V was trimmed by 2 bases and J by 0 bases, leaving 12 bases between them. There are 15 residues in the CDR3. Germline V gene data show CDR1 as SGDLS and CDR2 as YYNGEE. The study pulled out CD4+ and CD8+ cells with positive magnetic bead selection and then checked their purity by flow cytometry. Original methodology: Patient CD8+ clones above 1% seldom matched published virus-specific TCRB sequences. Sequenced by immunoSEQ multiplex PCR; TCRdb stores in-frame clones only, minus some. Clone size and the V and J calls come from that table; the DNA yielded D and trimming. The data show roughly 20,000 clones, about 65% seen once.

V usage is TRBV9 and J usage is TRBJ2-7, with TRBD1 as a possible D gene (6 bases). The receptor was derived from an adult with rheumatoid arthritis. The sequenced sample consisted of CD8+ T cells sorted from blood. The CDR3 bases are TGTGCCAGCAGCGTCTCGGACAGTGACTCCTACGAGCAGTACTTC. Protein: CASSVSDSDSYEQYF.